What follows is one TCR beta chain and its context. Antigen: not known. The data stem from a study of T cells in localized non-small cell lung cancer. Method: immunoSEQ multiplex PCR; TCRdb's copy keeps in-frame clones and lacks some. The top ten clones hold about a sixth of a sample with tens of thousands of clones, approximately 88% of them seen once. Unmatched junction bases numbered 7, after V lost 5 bases and J lost 4 bases. The CDR3 contains 15 residues. From germline, CDR1 is SGHTA and CDR2 FQGNSA. Study-wide results and limits: An association was observed between higher blood T cell density and longer overall survival.

The TCR was taken from a man aged 40 to 69 with stage III lung adenocarcinoma. The chain employs TRBV7-2 and TRBJ1-5; 8 bases align to TRBD1. The sequencing used peripheral blood mononuclear cells, collected before any cancer treatment. CDR3 DNA: TGTGCCAGCAGCGGGGGGACAGGACAAAATCAGCCCCAGCATTTT. Translating gives CASSGGTGQNQPQHF.